This T cell receptor (beta chain) originates from a study of shared T cell receptors in the human thymus. The assay was immunoSEQ multiplex PCR, and TCRdb's table has in-frame clones only and misses some. Of over 450,000 clones listed, 75% to 85% are singletons. V lost 5 bases to trimming and J lost 7 bases; unmatched junction nucleotides: 3. The CDR3 runs 13 residues. Germline CDR1 LNHDA, CDR2 SQIVND (reference sequence). Only a few counts were recorded for this clone. The sample was also linked to a second study, of human thymus T cells. That investigation notes: Infants served as donors; they were healthy and Finnish and were having corrective surgery for congenital heart defects. Resections that were taken during corrective heart surgery supplied the thymus tissue.

The sequence derives from a boy under two years old with a congenital heart defect. Sequencing was carried out using thymocytes. The J gene is TRBJ2-7, the V gene TRBV19; 12 positions match TRBD1. The CDR3 spells CASSGDRGREQYF. CDR3 nucleotides: TGTGCCAGTAGTGGGGACAGGGGGCGGGAGCAGTACTTC.